The next 28 T cell receptor beta chains were all read from a single sample in a study of T cells in Graves' hyperthyroidism and ophthalmopathy. RNA transcripts were the template for amplifying TCR beta CDR3 regions. A set of HTBI primers served as the primers for a first-round RT-PCR of the TCR CDR3. TCRdb passed the multiplex PCR reads through MiXCR, listing each CDR3 protein once. The table shows about 690,000 distinct CDR3 sequences, with about 18% occurring only once. Sequences were obtained from blood. These TCRs come from a man aged 50 to 59 with Graves' hyperthyroidism.

The DNA of the CDR3 is TGTGCCAGCAGCCCAGCGGGAGGGCCGGACACCGGGGAGCTGTTTTTT. This gives the protein CASSPAGGPDTGELFF. The chain uses TRBV7-2 and TRBJ2-2; 10 bases align to TRBD2. The V gene's germline CDR1 is SGHTA and CDR2 FQGNSA. This CDR3 has 16 amino acids. The V gene end was trimmed by 5 bases and the J gene end by 3 bases; junction bases not matched to a gene: 6.

As for this clonotype: A much larger clone differs by one base, so this may be a read error. The chain recombines TRBV28 with TRBJ2-7; D tentatively fits TRBD1 or TRBD2 (5 bases each). CDR1 is MDHEN, CDR2 SYDVKM, per germline. This CDR3 is built from 15 residues. V was trimmed by 2 bases and J by 2 bases, leaving 13 bases between them. CDR3 sequence reads: CASSLPDPGPYEQYF. The DNA of the CDR3 is TGTGCCAGCAGTTTACCCGACCCGGGACCCTACGAGCAGTACTTC.

For this clonotype: Since a much larger clone is just one base distant, this may be a read error. This chain joins TRBV7-9 and TRBJ1-5; a possible D gene is TRBD1 (6 bases). This CDR3 has 14 amino acids. Per the germline V gene, CDR1 is SEHNR and CDR2 is FQNEAQ (reference sequence). The CDR3 reads CPSSLQGSGQPQHF. CDR3 DNA sequence: TGTCCCAGCAGCTTACAGGGATCGGGTCAGCCCCAGCATTTT.

This clonotype was observed a handful of times. The gene calls are TRBV19 and TRBJ1-2, with D uncertain. The CDR3 runs 12 residues. Looked up from germline, CDR1 is LNHDA and CDR2 is SQIVND (reference sequence). The ends were cut back, 8 bases at V and 6 bases at J, with 13 bases in the middle. The CDR3: CASFKGSDGYTF. The CDR3, as DNA: TGTGCCAGTTTTAAAGGAAGCGATGGCTACACCTTC. Full variable domain (outside the CDR3, taken from reference TRBV19 and TRBJ1-2): DGGITQSPKYLFRKEGQNVTLSCEQNLNHDAMYWYRQDPGQGLRLIYYSQIVNDFQKGDIAEGYSVSREKKESFPLTVTSAQKNPTAFYLCASFKGSDGYTFGSGTRLTVV.

The rearrangement links TRBV28 to TRBJ2-4; D not certain. The V gene lost 7 bases and the J gene lost 8 bases, with 15 bases spanning the gap. The CDR3 is made up of 13 amino acids. The germline gives CDR1 MDHEN, CDR2 SYDVKM. The CDR3 here is CASMAPPRDIQYF. The CDR3 DNA sequence: TGTGCCAGCATGGCACCCCCGAGAGACATTCAGTACTTC. The full variable domain, its missing parts supplied by reference TRBV28 and TRBJ2-4, is DVKVTQSSRYLVKRTGEKVFLECVQDMDHENMFWYRQDPGLGLRLIYFSYDVKMKEKGDIPEGYSVSREKKERFSLILESASTNQTSMYLCASMAPPRDIQYFGAGTRLSVL.

In its sample, this clonotype was seen many times. This chain links TRBV29-1 with TRBJ2-7; D might be TRBD1 or TRBD2, each matching 6 bases. The V end was cut by 6 bases, the J end by 0 bases, with 15 bases between. The CDR3 totals 14 residues. Germline V lookup: CDR1 SQVTM, CDR2 ANQGSEA. The CDR3 is CSVGGGRSSYEQYF. The CDR3 DNA is TGCAGCGTAGGAGGGGGACGGAGCTCCTACGAGCAGTACTTC.

The chain couples TRBV19 to TRBJ2-1, with D possibly called TRBD1 or TRBD2 (5 bases each). Germline V gene lookup returns CDR1 LNHDA and CDR2 SQIVND (reference sequence). Trimming cost V 0 bases and J 2 bases, with 14 bases left between them. CDR3 size: 17 residues. CDR3 amino acids: CASSIDIGTATYNEQFF. CDR3 DNA: TGTGCCAGTAGTATAGATATCGGGACCGCTACCTACAATGAGCAGTTCTTC. The whole variable domain, filled in from reference TRBV19 and TRBJ2-1, reads DGGITQSPKYLFRKEGQNVTLSCEQNLNHDAMYWYRQDPGQGLRLIYYSQIVNDFQKGDIAEGYSVSREKKESFPLTVTSAQKNPTAFYLCASSIDIGTATYNEQFFGPGTRLTVL.

The chain uses TRBV29-1 and TRBJ2-7; 11 bases align to TRBD2. V lost 3 bases, J lost 3 bases, and 4 bases stayed unmatched. Germline assignment: CDR1 SQVTM and CDR2 ANQGSEA. The length of the CDR3 is 14 residues. CDR3 nucleotides: TGCAGCGTTGACGGACTAGCGGGCTTCTACGAGCAGTACTTC. The encoded protein is CSVDGLAGFYEQYF.

Points on this clonotype: A much larger clone sits a single nucleotide away, making a read error possible. The chain links TRBV11-2 to TRBJ2-3; tentatively, D is TRBD1 (6 bases). The CDR3 covers 15 residues. V lost 3 bases and J 4 bases, leaving 14 bases between the germline ends. From germline, CDR1 is SGHAT and CDR2 FQNNGV. CDR3 protein: CASSFRDINADTQYF. Written as DNA, the CDR3 is TGTGCCAGCAGCTTTAGGGACATAAACGCAGATACGCAGTATTTT.

The V and J genes are TRBV28 and TRBJ1-4; weak D call: TRBD1 (5 bases). Trimming removed 10 bases from V and 7 bases from J, with 22 bases in between. The CDR3 is made up of 15 amino acids. CDR1 and CDR2 from the germline V gene are MDHEN and SYDVKM. The CDR3 sequence is CATSHSGWRGEKLFF. The CDR3 nucleotides are TGTGCCACCTCACATTCAGGGTGGCGGGGTGAAAAACTGTTTTTT.

This clonotype was seen at least ten times. This CDR3 reads CASRVHGNPHGETQYF. For the CDR3, the DNA is TGTGCCAGCAGGGTTCATGGAAACCCCCATGGGGAGACCCAGTACTTC. The chain links TRBV5-8 to TRBJ2-5; D is unclear. Trimming pared 5 bases from V and 5 bases from J, leaving 22 bases between. This CDR3 has 16 amino acids. Germline V gene lookup returns CDR1 SGHTS and CDR2 YDEGEE. The whole variable domain, remainder taken from reference TRBV5-8 and TRBJ2-5, is EAGVTQSPTHLIKTRGQQATLRCSPISGHTSVYWYQQALGLGLQFLLWYDEGEERNRGNFPPRFSGRQFPNYSSELNVNALELEDSALYLCASRVHGNPHGETQYFGPGTRLLVL.

The rearrangement links TRBV7-6 to TRBJ2-1; D remains unclear. The CDR3 is 17 amino acids. V lost 4 bases, J lost 0 bases, and 16 bases lay in between. The germline V gene encodes CDR1 SGHVS and CDR2 FNYEAQ. The CDR3 region is CASSSIVLDSSYNEQFF. In DNA, the CDR3 is TGTGCCAGCAGCTCCATCGTCCTAGATTCCTCCTACAATGAGCAGTTCTTC.

This clonotype has just a few counts. The chain employs TRBV28 and TRBJ2-1, with 7 bases lining up with TRBD2. V shed 1 base and J 9 bases; nucleotides not matched to a gene: 6. The CDR3 has 14 amino acids. In germline, CDR1 is MDHEN, CDR2 SYDVKM. The chain's CDR3 is CASSLSSREFEQFF. CDR3 sequence (DNA): TGTGCCAGCAGTTTATCGTCGCGGGAGTTTGAGCAGTTCTTC. Together with reference TRBV28 and TRBJ2-1, the CDR3 gives the full variable domain: DVKVTQSSRYLVKRTGEKVFLECVQDMDHENMFWYRQDPGLGLRLIYFSYDVKMKEKGDIPEGYSVSREKKERFSLILESASTNQTSMYLCASSLSSREFEQFFGPGTRLTVL.

This clonotype was detected a few times. The V gene is TRBV19, the J gene TRBJ2-7; 12 nucleotides agree with TRBD2. Germline V gene sequence: CDR1 LNHDA, CDR2 SQIVND (reference sequence). The ends lost 5 bases at V and 6 bases at J; junction bases unmatched: 8. This CDR3 region has 15 residues. The CDR3 DNA reads as TGTGCCAGTAGTTTTACTAGCGGGAGGATCGGCGAGCAGTACTTC. Its protein product is CASSFTSGRIGEQYF.

This chain joins TRBV5-1 and TRBJ2-2, with D tentatively TRBD1 (6 bases). Germline lookup yields CDR1 SGHRS and CDR2 YFSETQ. The CDR3 spans 15 residues. Trimming stripped 3 bases from V and 1 base from J, with 10 bases between. The CDR3 sequence is CASSSTTGNTGELFF. Here the CDR3 DNA reads TGCGCCAGCAGCTCGACGACAGGGAACACCGGGGAGCTGTTTTTT. Complete variable domain (other parts from reference TRBV5-1 and TRBJ2-2): KAGVTQTPRYLIKTRGQQVTLSCSPISGHRSVSWYQQTPGQGLQFLFEYFSETQRNKGNFPGRFSGRQFSNSRSEMNVSTLELGDSALYLCASSSTTGNTGELFFGEGSRLTVL.

This clonotype showed up just a few times. The chain carries TRBV28 and TRBJ2-7, with D possibly TRBD2 on 5 matching bases. This CDR3 has 13 residues. Germline V gene lookup returns CDR1 MDHEN and CDR2 SYDVKM. V was cut by 9 bases and J by 2 bases, with 14 bases left in between. CDR3 in DNA: TGTGCCAGTCTTAGGGAGACTACCTACGAGCAGTACTTC. As protein: CASLRETTYEQYF.

This chain joins TRBV28 and TRBJ2-7; 7 bases agree with TRBD1. V shed 5 bases and J 0 bases; nucleotides not matched to a gene: 16. CDR3 length equals 18 residues. The V gene's germline CDR1 is MDHEN and CDR2 SYDVKM. The DNA of the CDR3 is TGTGCCAGCAGTCCCGACAGGGAATCCCTTAAATCCTCCTACGAGCAGTACTTC. The encoded protein is CASSPDRESLKSSYEQYF.

This clonotype has more than one count but fewer than ten. V gene TRBV3-1 combines with J gene TRBJ2-3; 10 nucleotides align to TRBD2. V lost 3 bases to trimming and J lost 4 bases; unmatched junction nucleotides: 13. This CDR3 has 18 amino acids. Germline CDR1 LGHDT, CDR2 YNNKEL (reference sequence). CDR3 in DNA: TGTGCCAGCAGCCAGGGACTAGCGTACCGAAGTGGGTCAGATACGCAGTATTTT. Amino acids: CASSQGLAYRSGSDTQYF.

This clonotype occurred many times. The V and J genes are TRBV7-2 and TRBJ2-4; D unresolved. This CDR3 is 14 amino acids long. V lost 1 base, J lost 1 base, and 5 bases lay in between. Germline assignment: CDR1 SGHTA and CDR2 FQGNSA. The CDR3 sequence: CASSLGRAKNIQYF. The CDR3 bases are TGTGCCAGCAGCTTAGGCCGGGCCAAAAACATTCAGTACTTC.

At least ten counts were recorded for this clonotype. The chain employs TRBV6-2 or TRBV6-3 and TRBJ2-1; D is ambiguous. Trimming left V 3 bases short and J 7 bases short, with 7 bases between. Germline CDR1 reads MNHEY; CDR2 reads SVGEGT. There are 12 residues in the CDR3. Here the CDR3 reads CASSYWKNEQFF. The CDR3 DNA is TGTGCCAGCAGTTATTGGAAAAATGAGCAGTTCTTC.

This clonotype appeared many times. The chain recombines TRBV27 with TRBJ2-4, with 10 bases aligning to TRBD1. The length of the CDR3 is 15 residues. V lost 6 bases, J lost 3 bases, and 5 bases stayed unmatched. Germline CDR1 reads MNHEY; CDR2 reads SMNVEV (reference sequence). CDR3 residues: CASRNRTGGKNIQYF. For the CDR3, the DNA is TGTGCCAGCAGAAACAGGACAGGGGGCAAAAACATTCAGTACTTC.

This clonotype was seen a handful of times. Here the CDR3 DNA reads TGTGCCAGCAGGCGGGTAGGGGGGGAGCAGTACTTC. Translated, it gives CASRRVGGEQYF. The chain employs TRBV3-1 and TRBJ2-7, with D perhaps TRBD1 or TRBD2 (6 bases each). The CDR3 has 12 amino acids. The germline V gene has CDR1 LGHDT and CDR2 YNNKEL (reference sequence). V dropped 6 bases and J dropped 7 bases, with 13 bases sitting between them.

This clonotype has more than one count but fewer than ten. DNA for the CDR3: TGCGCCAGCAGCTTGGAACCAATCGGGGAGCTGTTTTTT. It encodes CASSLEPIGELFF. The chain joins TRBV5-1 to TRBJ2-2; D is uncertain. CDR1 SGHRS and CDR2 YFSETQ come from the germline V gene. The CDR3 sequence is 13 residues long. V lost 0 bases and J lost 7, with 7 bases in between.

About this clonotype itself: A much larger clone lies a single base off, so this may be a read error. This sequence joins TRBV10-3 and TRBJ2-3; D perhaps matches TRBD2 (6 bases). This CDR3 is 14 amino acids long. V lost 2 bases to trimming and J lost 3 bases, with 9 bases between them. The germline V gene encodes CDR1 ENHRY and CDR2 SYGVKD. The CDR3 region is CAISEPGRTDTQYF. Here the CDR3 DNA reads TGTGCCATCAGTGAGCCGGGGAGGACAGATACGCAGTATTTT.

This clonotype came up many times. The chain recombines TRBV28 with TRBJ2-7; the match to TRBD2 covers 9 bases. CDR1 is MDHEN and CDR2 is SYDVKM in the germline V gene. V was clipped by 3 bases and J by 3 bases; unmatched bases: 6. This CDR3 contains 15 residues. Here the CDR3 reads CASSFSSGANYEQYF. CDR3 DNA: TGTGCCAGCAGTTTTTCTAGCGGGGCCAACTACGAGCAGTACTTC.

This clonotype showed up many times. V gene TRBV30 combines with J gene TRBJ2-5, with D perhaps matching TRBD2 (6 bases). CDR3 length: 13 amino acids. Germline V gives CDR1 GTSNPN, CDR2 SVGIG (reference sequence). V lost 4 bases and J 4 bases, leaving 13 bases between the germline ends. CDR3 amino acids: CAWTPHGGETQYF. The CDR3 DNA is TGTGCCTGGACCCCACACGGGGGAGAGACCCAGTACTTC.

Concerning this clonotype itself: A much bigger clone sits one base away, suggesting this may be a read error. This sequence joins TRBV2 and TRBJ2-3; D not resolved. Trimming stripped 7 bases from V and 0 bases from J, with 11 bases between. The CDR3 spans 14 residues. The germline V gene encodes CDR1 SNHLY and CDR2 FYNNEI. As DNA, the CDR3 is TGTGCCAGCAAGGCCTTAGGTAGCACAGATACGCAGTATTTT. Amino acid sequence: CASKALGSTDTQYF.

In this sample, this clonotype turned up many times. The genes are TRBV19 and TRBJ1-1; TRBD1 matches 7 bases. The CDR3 sequence is 17 residues long. V gave up 3 bases and J gave up 4 bases; unmatched junction bases: 14. The V gene's germline CDR1 is LNHDA and CDR2 SQIVND (reference sequence). CDR3 sequence: CASSILGGDSWGTEAFF. CDR3 DNA: TGTGCCAGTAGTATTTTAGGGGGCGACTCTTGGGGCACTGAAGCTTTCTTT.